This record covers a single TCR beta chain. The germline V and J ends were trimmed by 5 bases and 4 bases, with 14 bases remaining between them. CDR3 length equals 14 residues. Looked up from germline, CDR1 is MDHEN and CDR2 is SYDVKM. The source of the sample is a study of cytomegalovirus exposure and HLA in healthy donors. 60 Vbeta and 13 Jbeta primers were used in PCR. Only in-frame clones appear in the TCRdb table, and some are missing; sequencing was by immunoSEQ multiplex PCR. The sample records some 150,000 clones, about 83% being singletons. The sequenced sample consisted of PBMCs. This sequence was found in a woman in her twenties or thirties in good health and CMV-seronegative. This chain uses TRBV28 with TRBJ1-1; D is possibly TRBD1 (5 bases). The chain's CDR3 is CASSGALMGTEAFF. CDR3 DNA sequence: TGTGCCAGCAGTGGGGCCTTAATGGGCACTGAAGCTTTCTTT.